This is a list of T cell receptor beta chains from one sample in a study of blood T cell repertoires in COVID-19. Using immunoSEQ multiplex PCR, the repertoire was profiled, and TCRdb retains in-frame clones only, with some absent. The sample yields 200,000 to 250,000 clones, around 80% seen once. Sequenced sample: peripheral blood. Source of these receptors: a man aged 30 to 45 with active or convalescent COVID-19. CDR3s include the opening cysteine and the closing phenylalanine or tryptophan. The order of the fields is D gene, clone size, V gene, J gene, CDR3 protein, CDR3 DNA. A D gene is named only where the DNA matches it firmly. Rows give clone size only sometimes, using once, few, many, or a class for an expanded clone.

>.|few|TRBV28|TRBJ2-1
CASSFASLGQFF
TGTGCCAGCAGTTTCGCTAGCCTCGGGCAGTTCTTC
>TRBD1|many|TRBV29-1|TRBJ2-7
CSVETGDNLEQYF
TGCAGCGTTGAAACAGGGGACAATCTCGAGCAGTACTTC
>TRBD1|.|TRBV4-2|TRBJ1-2
CASSQEIGGQGYGYTF
TGTGCCAGCAGCCAAGAGATCGGGGGACAGGGGTATGGCTACACCTTC
>.|.|TRBV4-3|TRBJ1-2
CASSPRGSNYGYTF
TGCGCCAGCAGCCCCCGCGGCTCTAACTATGGCTACACCTTC
>TRBD1|.|TRBV7-8|TRBJ1-1
CASSPRQGVMNTEAFF
TGTGCCAGCAGCCCACGACAGGGTGTAATGAACACTGAAGCTTTCTTT
>.|.|TRBV27|TRBJ1-6
CASSFRNSPLHF
TGTGCCAGCAGTTTCAGAAATTCACCCCTCCACTTT
>.|.|TRBV28|TRBJ2-2
CASSSSGLVPGELFF
TGTGCCAGCAGTTCGTCTGGACTGGTCCCCGGGGAGCTGTTTTTT
>TRBD1|.|TRBV7-2|TRBJ1-5
CASSLAGTGNQPQHF
TGTGCCAGCAGCTTAGCAGGGACAGGGAATCAGCCCCAGCATTTT
>.|once|TRBV11-2|TRBJ1-6
CASRFLQGLYNSPLHF
TGTGCCAGCAGATTCTTACAGGGCCTCTATAATTCACCCCTCCACTTT
>.|.|TRBV6-5|TRBJ1-1
CASSYSEGVEAFF
TGTGCCAGCAGTTACTCAGAAGGGGTGGAAGCTTTCTTT
>TRBD1|.|TRBV19|TRBJ1-1
CASSRQGSSEAFF
TGTGCCAGTAGTCGACAGGGAAGTTCTGAAGCTTTCTTT
>.|few|TRBV9|TRBJ2-7
CASSVDSHSSYEQYF
TGTGCCAGCAGCGTAGATTCTCATAGCTCCTACGAGCAGTACTTC
>TRBD1|once|TRBV18|TRBJ2-3
CASSLQGGTDTQYF
TGTGCCAGCTCTCTTCAGGGGGGCACAGATACGCAGTATTTT
>.|.|TRBV18|TRBJ2-3
CASSPRTDSTDTQYF
TGTGCCAGCTCACCCAGGACAGACAGCACAGATACGCAGTATTTT
>TRBD1|.|TRBV7-4|TRBJ1-5
CASSTGGDRDALDQPQHF
TGTGCCAGCAGCACTGGGGGGGACAGGGACGCTCTTGATCAGCCCCAGCATTTT
>.|.|TRBV5-1|TRBJ2-7
CASSGGTVKGEQYF
TGCGCCAGCAGCGGGGGGACCGTGAAGGGTGAGCAGTACTTC
>TRBD2|.|TRBV19|TRBJ2-7
CASSPLAASYEQYF
TGTGCCAGTAGTCCGCTAGCGGCCTCCTACGAGCAGTACTTC
>.|.|TRBV7-2|TRBJ2-5
CASSPDRHLQETQYF
TGTGCCAGCAGCCCTGACAGGCATCTCCAAGAGACCCAGTACTTC
>TRBD1|.|TRBV28|TRBJ1-6
CASRGGQGEPYNSPLHF
TGTGCCAGCAGGGGGGGACAGGGGGAGCCCTATAATTCACCCCTCCACTTT
>TRBD1|.|TRBV2|TRBJ1-2
CASRGQGKGYTF
TGTGCCAGCCGGGGACAGGGGAAAGGCTACACCTTC
>.|.|TRBV2|TRBJ1-1
CATSELRTRGALKLSF
.
>.|.|TRBV29-1|TRBJ1-1
CSVGSHMGLNTEAFF
TGCAGCGTTGGATCCCATATGGGCCTCAACACTGAAGCTTTCTTT
>.|.|TRBV25-1|TRBJ2-7
CASTRDIHYEQYF
TGTGCCAGCACCCGGGACATTCACTACGAGCAGTACTTC
>.|.|TRBV18|TRBJ2-2
CASSPAGQRNTGELFF
TGTGCCAGCTCCCCGGCGGGACAGAGGAACACCGGGGAGCTGTTTTTT
>TRBD1|.|TRBV28|TRBJ1-4
CASSRTGGFEKLFF
TGTGCCAGCAGTCGGACAGGGGGCTTTGAAAAACTGTTTTTT
>.|.|TRBV5-5|TRBJ1-6
CASSLDRAKNSPLHF
TGTGCCAGCAGCTTGGACAGGGCGAAAAATTCACCCCTCCACTTT
>TRBD2|.|TRBV5-1|TRBJ2-5
CASSLGLAGTQETQYF
TGCGCCAGCAGCTTGGGACTAGCGGGGACCCAAGAGACCCAGTACTTC
>TRBD2|.|TRBV5-1|TRBJ2-1
CASSPRLAGSGNEQFF
TGCGCCAGCAGCCCTAGACTAGCGGGGTCAGGCAATGAGCAGTTCTTC
>.|.|TRBV9|TRBJ1-2
CASSLGARSDGGYGYTF
TGTGCCAGCAGCCTAGGGGCCAGATCGGACGGAGGCTATGGCTACACCTTC
>.|.|TRBV29-1|TRBJ2-3
CSVDWRDTQYF
TGCAGCGTTGATTGGCGGGATACGCAGTATTTT
>.|.|TRBV3-1/TRBV3-2|TRBJ1-4
CASSQVLGTEKLFF
TGTGCCAGCAGCCAGGTACTCGGTACGGAAAAACTGTTTTTT
>TRBD1|once|TRBV5-8|TRBJ1-1
CASSWIGTGVVEAFF
TGTGCCAGCAGCTGGATAGGGACAGGGGTTGTTGAAGCTTTCTTT
>.|.|TRBV28|TRBJ1-6
CASSPGGSPLHF
TGTGCCAGCAGTCCCGGTGGTTCACCCCTCCACTTT
>TRBD1|.|TRBV15|TRBJ1-1
CATSRDRGTGALYTEAFF
TGTGCCACCAGCAGAGATAGGGGGACAGGGGCTTTGTACACTGAAGCTTTCTTT
>.|.|TRBV19|TRBJ2-6
CASSIRDLSGANVLTF
TGTGCCAGTAGTATCAGGGATCTCTCTGGGGCCAACGTCCTGACTTTC